A selection of T cell receptor beta chains follows, all from one sample in a study of beta chain features in type 1 diabetes. TCRdb keeps only in-frame clones here, not all; method: immunoSEQ multiplex PCR. The sample lists about 360,000 clones, roughly 13% occurring once. The sample taken for sequencing was naive CD4+ T cells from blood. These receptors were obtained from a man aged 18 to 30 in good health. CDR3s include the opening cysteine and the closing phenylalanine or tryptophan. The D gene is left open where the match is weak. Clone size appears in some rows only: once, few, many, or a class for an expanded clone.

clone size,V gene,J gene,D gene,CDR3 protein,CDR3 DNA
few,TRBV4-3,TRBJ2-7,TRBD1,CASSRLQGGPYEQYF,TGCGCCAGCAGCCGACTACAGGGGGGCCCCTACGAGCAGTACTTC
NA,TRBV5-4,TRBJ2-2,NA,CASSWGLNTGELFF,TGTGCCAGCAGCTGGGGGCTCAACACCGGGGAGCTGTTTTTT
NA,TRBV2,TRBJ1-1,TRBD1,CASSRQGDEAFF,TGTGCCAGCAGCCGACAGGGAGATGAAGCTTTCTTT
few,TRBV18,TRBJ1-1,NA,CASSADQGGTEAFF,TGTGCCAGCTCAGCCGACCAGGGCGGCACTGAAGCTTTCTTT
few,TRBV5-4,TRBJ2-5,TRBD2,CASSSPSGGVEETQYF,TGTGCCAGCAGCTCTCCAAGCGGGGGGGTGGAAGAGACCCAGTACTTC
NA,TRBV6-5,TRBJ2-3,NA,CASRLQEGGADTQYF,TGTGCCAGCAGACTACAGGAGGGGGGGGCGGATACGCAGTATTTT
NA,TRBV28,TRBJ2-5,TRBD2,CASSLRLAGVGETQYF,TGTGCCAGCAGTCTTCGACTAGCGGGAGTAGGAGAGACCCAGTACTTC
NA,TRBV28,TRBJ1-2,TRBD1,CASSLFPGQGGYGYTF,TGTGCCAGCAGTTTATTCCCGGGACAGGGGGGCTATGGCTACACCTTC
few,TRBV9,TRBJ1-5,NA,CASSFRDIDQPQHF,TGTGCCAGCAGCTTTCGGGACATCGATCAGCCCCAGCATTTT
few,TRBV6-1,TRBJ1-2,NA,CAATRDNYGYTF,TGTGCCGCCACCAGGGATAACTATGGCTACACCTTC
few,TRBV7-9,TRBJ2-1,NA,CASSLANVWLNEQFF,TGTGCCAGCAGCTTAGCCAACGTATGGCTCAATGAGCAGTTCTTC